This T cell receptor beta chain is drawn from a study of blood T cell repertoires in COVID-19. The CDR3 extends over 19 amino acids. Sequencing was performed with immunoSEQ multiplex PCR; in TCRdb, only in-frame clones are kept and a portion is missing. The sample shows 180,000 or so clones, around 85% of them seen only once. This sequence originates from a woman over 75 with acute or convalescent COVID-19. The gene calls are TRBV21-1 and TRBJ1-3; TRBD1, as called in the table, went unchecked against the DNA. TRBV21-1 is a documented pseudogene. What was sequenced was peripheral blood. CDR3 in amino acids: CASSKARWGWGPSGNTIYF. CDR3 DNA: TGTGCCAGCAGCAAAGCTCGTTGGGGTTGGGGCCCCTCCGGAAACACCATATATTTT.